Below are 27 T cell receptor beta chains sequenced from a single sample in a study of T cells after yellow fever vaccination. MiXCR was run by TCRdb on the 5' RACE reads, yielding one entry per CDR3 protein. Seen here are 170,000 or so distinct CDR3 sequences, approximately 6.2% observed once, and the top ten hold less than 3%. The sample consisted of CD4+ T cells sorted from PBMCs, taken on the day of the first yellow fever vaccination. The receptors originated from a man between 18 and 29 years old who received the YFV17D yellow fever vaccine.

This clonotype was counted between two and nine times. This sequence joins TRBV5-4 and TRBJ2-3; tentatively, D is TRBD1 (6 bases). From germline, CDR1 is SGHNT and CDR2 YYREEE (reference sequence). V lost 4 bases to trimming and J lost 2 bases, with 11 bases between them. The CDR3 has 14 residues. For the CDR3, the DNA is TGTGCCAGCAGCATGGACAGATACACAGATACGCAGTATTTT. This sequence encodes CASSMDRYTDTQYF.

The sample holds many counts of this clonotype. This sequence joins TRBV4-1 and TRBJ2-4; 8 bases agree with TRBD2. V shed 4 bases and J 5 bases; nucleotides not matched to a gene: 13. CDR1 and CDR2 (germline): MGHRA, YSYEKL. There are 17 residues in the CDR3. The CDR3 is CASSLRGGAIDENIQYF. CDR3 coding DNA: TGCGCCAGCAGCCTACGGGGGGGGGCGATAGACGAAAACATTCAGTACTTC.

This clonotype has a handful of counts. Here the CDR3 DNA reads TGTGCCAGCAGCGGGGCAGATACGCAGTATTTT. It specifies CASSGADTQYF. The chain links TRBV9 to TRBJ2-3; D remains unclear. The CDR3 extends over 11 amino acids. Germline CDR1 is SGDLS and CDR2 is YYNGEE. V lost 3 bases, J lost 4 bases, and 3 bases lay in between. Drawing the rest from reference TRBV9 and TRBJ2-3, the complete variable domain is DSGVTQTPKHLITATGQRVTLRCSPRSGDLSVYWYQQSLDQGLQFLIQYYNGEERAKGNILERFSAQQFPDLHSELNLSSLELGDSALYFCASSGADTQYFGPGTRLTVL.

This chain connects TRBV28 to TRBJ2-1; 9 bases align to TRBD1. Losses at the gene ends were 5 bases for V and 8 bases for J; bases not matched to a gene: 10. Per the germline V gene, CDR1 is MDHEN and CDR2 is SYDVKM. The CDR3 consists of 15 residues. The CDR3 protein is CASSPHRDRVDEQFF. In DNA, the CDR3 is TGTGCCAGCAGTCCCCACCGGGACAGGGTCGATGAGCAGTTCTTC.

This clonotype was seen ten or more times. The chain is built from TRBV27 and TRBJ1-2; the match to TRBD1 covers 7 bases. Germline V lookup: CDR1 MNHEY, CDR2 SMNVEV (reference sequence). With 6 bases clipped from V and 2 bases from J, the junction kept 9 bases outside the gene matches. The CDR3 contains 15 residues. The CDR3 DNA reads TGTGCCAGCAGATTCCATGACAGGGAGAACTATGGCTACACCTTC. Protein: CASRFHDRENYGYTF.

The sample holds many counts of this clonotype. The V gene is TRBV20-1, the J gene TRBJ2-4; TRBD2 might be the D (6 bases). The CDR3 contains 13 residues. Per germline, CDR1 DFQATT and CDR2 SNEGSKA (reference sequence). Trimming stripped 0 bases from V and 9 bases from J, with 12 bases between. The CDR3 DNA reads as TGCAGTGCTAGAGATCTGCCTAGCGCCATTCAGTACTTC. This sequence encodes CSARDLPSAIQYF.

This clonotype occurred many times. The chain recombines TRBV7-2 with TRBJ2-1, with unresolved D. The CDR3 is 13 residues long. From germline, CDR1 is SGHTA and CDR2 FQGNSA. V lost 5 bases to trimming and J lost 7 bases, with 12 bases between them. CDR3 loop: CASSSTPLNEQFF. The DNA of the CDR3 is TGTGCCAGCAGCAGTACCCCCCTGAATGAGCAGTTCTTC. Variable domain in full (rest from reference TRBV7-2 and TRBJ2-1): GAGVSQSPSNKVTEKGKDVELRCDPISGHTALYWYRQSLGQGLEFLIYFQGNSAPDKSGLPSDRFSAERTGGSVSTLTIQRTQQEDSAVYLCASSSTPLNEQFFGPGTRLTVL.

The DNA of the CDR3 is TGTGCCAGCAGAGAGGGGGGGGCAGGTGACTATGGCTACACCTTC. This sequence encodes CASREGGAGDYGYTF. V is TRBV6-1 and J is TRBJ1-2, with a possible D match to TRBD1 (6 bases). The V gene lost 6 bases and the J gene lost 3 bases, with 17 bases spanning the gap. Germline values: CDR1 MNHNS, CDR2 SASEGT. The CDR3 runs 15 residues.

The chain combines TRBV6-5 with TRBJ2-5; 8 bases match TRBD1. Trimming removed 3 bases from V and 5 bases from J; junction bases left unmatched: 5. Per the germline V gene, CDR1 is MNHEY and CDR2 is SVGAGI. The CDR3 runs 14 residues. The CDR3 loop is CASSYQGARETQYF. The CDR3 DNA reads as TGTGCCAGCAGTTATCAGGGGGCTCGGGAGACCCAGTACTTC.

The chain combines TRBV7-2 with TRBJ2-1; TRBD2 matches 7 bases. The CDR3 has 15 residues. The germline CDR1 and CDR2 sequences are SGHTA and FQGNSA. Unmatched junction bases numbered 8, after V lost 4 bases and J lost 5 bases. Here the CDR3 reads CASSSTLAANNEQFF. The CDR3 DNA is TGTGCCAGCAGCTCCACCCTAGCGGCCAACAATGAGCAGTTCTTC.

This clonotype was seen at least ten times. CDR3 loop: CASSLTAGVSTDTQYF. In DNA, the CDR3 is TGCGCCAGCAGCTTGACAGCGGGGGTTAGCACAGATACGCAGTATTTT. The chain links TRBV5-1 to TRBJ2-3; 8 positions agree with TRBD2. Germline V gene lookup returns CDR1 SGHRS and CDR2 YFSETQ. The CDR3 is 16 amino acids. Trimming removed 1 base from V and 0 bases from J; junction bases left unmatched: 4.

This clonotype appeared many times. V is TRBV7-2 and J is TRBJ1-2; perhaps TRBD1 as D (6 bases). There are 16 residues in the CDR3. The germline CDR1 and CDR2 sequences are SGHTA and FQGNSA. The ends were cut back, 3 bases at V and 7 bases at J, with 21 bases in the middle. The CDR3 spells CASSFFLGTSGAGYTF. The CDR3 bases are TGTGCCAGCAGCTTCTTCCTCGGGACCTCGGGGGCTGGCTACACCTTC.

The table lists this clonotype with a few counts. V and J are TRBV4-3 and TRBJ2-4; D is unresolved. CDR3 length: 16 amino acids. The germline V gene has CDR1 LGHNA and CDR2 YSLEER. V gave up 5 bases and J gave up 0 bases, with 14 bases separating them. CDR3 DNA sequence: TGCGCCAGCAGCAGCCAGGTCAACTTAGCCAAAAACATTCAGTACTTC. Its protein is CASSSQVNLAKNIQYF.

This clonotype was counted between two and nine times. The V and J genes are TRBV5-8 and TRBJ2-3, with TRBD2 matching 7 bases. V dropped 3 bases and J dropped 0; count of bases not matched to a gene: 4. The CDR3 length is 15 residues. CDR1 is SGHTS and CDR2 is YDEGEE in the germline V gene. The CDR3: CASSSAGYSTDTQYF. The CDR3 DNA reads TGTGCCAGCAGCTCAGCGGGGTATAGCACAGATACGCAGTATTTT. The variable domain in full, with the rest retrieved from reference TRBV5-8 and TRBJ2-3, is EAGVTQSPTHLIKTRGQQATLRCSPISGHTSVYWYQQALGLGLQFLLWYDEGEERNRGNFPPRFSGRQFPNYSSELNVNALELEDSALYLCASSSAGYSTDTQYFGPGTRLTVL.

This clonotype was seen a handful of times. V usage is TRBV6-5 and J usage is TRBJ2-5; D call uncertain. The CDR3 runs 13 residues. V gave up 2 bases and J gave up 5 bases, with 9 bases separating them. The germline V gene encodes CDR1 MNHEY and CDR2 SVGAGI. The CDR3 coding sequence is TGTGCCAGCAGTTACAGGGTTCGTGAGACCCAGTACTTC. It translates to CASSYRVRETQYF.

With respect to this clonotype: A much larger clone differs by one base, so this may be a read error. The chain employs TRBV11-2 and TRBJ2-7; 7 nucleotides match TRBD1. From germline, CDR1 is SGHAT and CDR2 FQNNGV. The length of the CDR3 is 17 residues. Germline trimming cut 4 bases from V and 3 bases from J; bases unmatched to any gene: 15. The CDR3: CASSWRTKTGSYYEQYF. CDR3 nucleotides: TGTGCCAGCAGCTGGAGGACCAAGACAGGGAGCTACTACGAGCAGTACTTC.

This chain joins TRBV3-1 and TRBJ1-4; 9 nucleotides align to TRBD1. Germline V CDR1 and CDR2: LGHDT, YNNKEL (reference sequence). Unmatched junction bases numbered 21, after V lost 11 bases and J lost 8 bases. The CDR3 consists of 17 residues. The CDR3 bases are TGTGCCCTCAGTTTCTCGTTTCGGGGGACAGGGTACGAAAAACTGTTTTTT. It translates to CALSFSFRGTGYEKLFF.

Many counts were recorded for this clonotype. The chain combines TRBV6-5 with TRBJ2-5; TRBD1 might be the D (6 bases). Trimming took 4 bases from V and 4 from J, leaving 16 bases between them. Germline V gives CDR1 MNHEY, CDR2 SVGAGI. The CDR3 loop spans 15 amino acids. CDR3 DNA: TGTGCCAGCAGTTCAGGATGGGGGCAACTAGAGACCCAGTACTTC. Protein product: CASSSGWGQLETQYF.

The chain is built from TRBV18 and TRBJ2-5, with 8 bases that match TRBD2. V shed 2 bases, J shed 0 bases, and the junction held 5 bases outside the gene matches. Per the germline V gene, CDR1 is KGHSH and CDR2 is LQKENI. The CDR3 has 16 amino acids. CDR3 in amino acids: CASSPTSGKYQETQYF. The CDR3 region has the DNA TGTGCCAGCTCACCAACTAGCGGTAAGTACCAAGAGACCCAGTACTTC.

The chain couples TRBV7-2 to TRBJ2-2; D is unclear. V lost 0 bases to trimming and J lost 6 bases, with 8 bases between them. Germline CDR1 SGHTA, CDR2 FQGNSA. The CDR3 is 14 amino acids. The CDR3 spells CASSLARQAGELFF. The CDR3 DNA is TGTGCCAGCAGCTTAGCGCGGCAGGCCGGGGAGCTGTTTTTT. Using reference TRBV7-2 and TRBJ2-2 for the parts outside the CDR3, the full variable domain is GAGVSQSPSNKVTEKGKDVELRCDPISGHTALYWYRQSLGQGLEFLIYFQGNSAPDKSGLPSDRFSAERTGGSVSTLTIQRTQQEDSAVYLCASSLARQAGELFFGEGSRLTVL.

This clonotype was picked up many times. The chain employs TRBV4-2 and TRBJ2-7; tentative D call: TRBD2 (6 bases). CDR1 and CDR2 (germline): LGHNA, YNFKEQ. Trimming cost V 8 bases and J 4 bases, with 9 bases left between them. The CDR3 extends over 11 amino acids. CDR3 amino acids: CASGRSYEQYF. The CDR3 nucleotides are TGTGCCAGCGGGAGGTCTTACGAGCAGTACTTC.

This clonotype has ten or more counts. DNA for the CDR3: TGTGCCGGGACCCGGGACAGACTATACAATGAGCAGTTCTTC. This translates into CAGTRDRLYNEQFF. V is TRBV6-5 and J is TRBJ2-1, with 7 bases fitting TRBD1. This CDR3 is 14 amino acids long. The germline V gene encodes CDR1 MNHEY and CDR2 SVGAGI. V trimming: 11 bases; J trimming: 4 bases; junction bases outside the gene matches: 11.

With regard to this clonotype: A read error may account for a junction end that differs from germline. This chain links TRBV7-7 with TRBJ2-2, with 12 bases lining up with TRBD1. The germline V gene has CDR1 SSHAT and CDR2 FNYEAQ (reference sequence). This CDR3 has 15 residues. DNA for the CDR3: TGTGCTAGCAGTACGGGACAGGGGGCCCCCGGGGAGCTGTTTTTT. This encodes CASSTGQGAPGELFF.

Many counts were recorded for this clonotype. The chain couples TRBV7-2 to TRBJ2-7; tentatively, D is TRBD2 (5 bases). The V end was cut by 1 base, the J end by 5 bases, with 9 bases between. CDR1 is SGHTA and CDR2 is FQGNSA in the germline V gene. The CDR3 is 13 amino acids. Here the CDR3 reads CASSLEAENEQYV. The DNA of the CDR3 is TGTGCCAGCAGCTTAGAAGCGGAAAACGAGCAGTACGTC.

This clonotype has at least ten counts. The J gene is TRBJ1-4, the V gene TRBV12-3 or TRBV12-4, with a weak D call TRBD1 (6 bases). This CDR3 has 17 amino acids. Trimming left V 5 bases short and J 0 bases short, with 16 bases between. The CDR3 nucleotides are TGTGCCAGCAGTCCGGGATACAGGGCAGCAACTAATGAAAAACTGTTTTTT. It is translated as CASSPGYRAATNEKLFF.

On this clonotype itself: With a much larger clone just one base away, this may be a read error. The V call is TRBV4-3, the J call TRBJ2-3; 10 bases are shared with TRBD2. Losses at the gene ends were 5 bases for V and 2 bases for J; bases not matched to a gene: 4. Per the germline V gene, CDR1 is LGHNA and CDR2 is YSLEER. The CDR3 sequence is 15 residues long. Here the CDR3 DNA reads TGCGCCAGCAGCGTAACTAGCGGGACCACAGATACGCAGTATTTT. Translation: CASSVTSGTTDTQYF.

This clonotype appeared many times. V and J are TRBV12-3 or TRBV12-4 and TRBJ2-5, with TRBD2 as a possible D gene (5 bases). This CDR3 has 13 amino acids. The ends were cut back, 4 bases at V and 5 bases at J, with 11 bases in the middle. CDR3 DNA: TGTGCCAGCAGTTCAAATAGCGTGGAGACCCAGTACTTC. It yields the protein CASSSNSVETQYF.